The clone carrying this TCR beta chain was detected ten times or more. Both iRepertoire HTBI primers and Arm-PCR of CDR3 regions were used to build the TCR beta libraries. TCRdb reprocessed the multiplex PCR reads with MiXCR, giving one entry per CDR3 protein. This table has a few hundred thousand distinct CDR3 sequences, just over 20% appearing once. This entry is derived from a study of regulatory T cells in long-lasting Graves disease. The time point is: newly diagnosed GD, antithyroid drugs for less than 3 months. RNA from PBMCs was the source of the TCR library. The CDR3 totals 14 residues. V gave up 3 bases and J gave up 12 bases; unmatched junction bases: 7. CDR1 is DFQATT, CDR2 SNEGSKA, per germline (reference sequence).

The clonotype was recovered from a female donor with Graves disease. The V call is TRBV20-1, the J call TRBJ1-6; the match to TRBD1 covers 11 bases. Source: peripheral blood mononuclear cells (PBMCs), taken at new diagnosis, from a patient treated with antithyroid drugs. As DNA, the CDR3 is TGCAGTGCTAGGCCGGGACAGGGGGGTCGACCCCTCCACTTT. This gives the protein CSARPGQGGRPLHF.